This entry concerns a single TCR beta chain. Trimming took 7 bases from V and 4 from J; bases not matched to a gene: 9. Germline assignment: CDR1 SQVTM and CDR2 ANQGSEA. The CDR3 is made up of 14 amino acids. Ophthalmopathy donors' eye disease showed moderate-to-severe activity, CAS of at least 3, NOSPECS of at least 4 and duration under 3 months. In this cohort, patients with other autoimmune diseases, uncontrolled infections, pregnancy or lactation were excluded. As diagnostic evidence, clinical symptoms, serum thyroxine, TRAb, thyroid ultrasound and orbital computed tomography were relied upon. This sample is drawn from a study of Graves' ophthalmopathy and Graves' hyperthyroidism. The overall study: The blood sample was drawn at first diagnosis and before any treatment.

TCR beta CDR3 regions were amplified from RNA transcripts. RT-PCR with HTBI primers came first, then second-round multiplex PCR. MiXCR, run by TCRdb on the multiplex PCR reads, gives a single entry per CDR3 protein. This sample has around 670,000 distinct CDR3 sequences, with roughly 40% found just once. This clonotype was sampled from an adult man with Graves' ophthalmopathy. The sequencing input was peripheral blood. This rearrangement joins TRBV29-1 to TRBJ2-5; 10 bases align to TRBD1. As DNA, the CDR3 is TGCAGCGCCAGACAGGGGGCAGGGCGAGAGACCCAGTACTTC. Encoded protein: CSARQGAGRETQYF.